The rows below give T cell receptor beta chains drawn from one sample of a study of T cells in Graves' hyperthyroidism and ophthalmopathy. Using its own MiXCR run on the multiplex PCR reads, TCRdb lists one record per CDR3 protein. This repertoire shows roughly 580,000 distinct CDR3 sequences, about 45% found once; its top ten account for 8% to 8.5%. The sequenced material came from peripheral blood or thyroid tissue (not recorded which). The receptor source for this set is a woman under 30 with Graves' hyperthyroidism. The conserved cysteine and the conserved F or W are not part of the CDR3 here. Fields, in order: J gene, V gene, clone size, CDR3 protein. Only part of the rows carry a size: once, few, many, or a class if the clone is expanded.

j_gene: TRBJ2-7
v_gene: TRBV12-3/TRBV12-4
abundance: few
CDR3aa: ASSSYRITYEQY

j_gene: TRBJ2-7
v_gene: TRBV7-2
abundance: -
CDR3aa: ASSPTGTGRTEQY

j_gene: TRBJ2-3
v_gene: TRBV29-1
abundance: few
CDR3aa: SVGLARDTQY

j_gene: TRBJ1-3
v_gene: TRBV19
abundance: -
CDR3aa: ASIESTGTSGRTIY

j_gene: TRBJ1-5
v_gene: TRBV7-9
abundance: many
CDR3aa: ASSLYSQPQH

j_gene: TRBJ2-6
v_gene: TRBV7-9
abundance: -
CDR3aa: ASSFFPKSGANVLT

j_gene: TRBJ1-2
v_gene: TRBV29-1
abundance: -
CDR3aa: RAGQAAGYT

j_gene: TRBJ1-5
v_gene: TRBV20-1
abundance: -
CDR3aa: SASDQGDQPQH

j_gene: TRBJ1-4
v_gene: TRBV25-1
abundance: once
CDR3aa: ASSVGANNEKLF

j_gene: TRBJ1-6
v_gene: TRBV19
abundance: few
CDR3aa: ASKVTGGLYNSPLH

j_gene: TRBJ2-5
v_gene: TRBV7-2
abundance: -
CDR3aa: ASSQDGRGETQY

j_gene: TRBJ2-7
v_gene: TRBV6-6
abundance: few
CDR3aa: ASSTFREQY

j_gene: TRBJ2-7
v_gene: TRBV12-3/TRBV12-4
abundance: -
CDR3aa: ASSPHPGTGRGSYEQY

j_gene: TRBJ2-5
v_gene: TRBV29-1
abundance: few
CDR3aa: SVPGIRGRVGETQY

j_gene: TRBJ1-1
v_gene: TRBV19
abundance: -
CDR3aa: ASSPRRDWNTEAF

j_gene: TRBJ1-1
v_gene: TRBV5-1
abundance: -
CDR3aa: ASSAARLLDTEAF

j_gene: TRBJ2-5
v_gene: TRBV4-2
abundance: -
CDR3aa: ASSPAGGTGETQY

j_gene: TRBJ1-3
v_gene: TRBV7-2
abundance: many
CDR3aa: AILVGAAGNTIY

j_gene: TRBJ1-1
v_gene: TRBV24-1
abundance: -
CDR3aa: ATSAREGSNTEAF

j_gene: TRBJ1-1
v_gene: TRBV7-9
abundance: -
CDR3aa: ASSLVPGVMNTEAF

j_gene: TRBJ1-1
v_gene: TRBV29-1
abundance: -
CDR3aa: SSSGRTNTEAF

j_gene: TRBJ2-3
v_gene: TRBV2
abundance: -
CDR3aa: ASTREKGSGGADTQY

j_gene: TRBJ2-7
v_gene: TRBV7-2
abundance: few
CDR3aa: ASSLGGPGEQY

j_gene: TRBJ2-2
v_gene: TRBV7-9
abundance: -
CDR3aa: ASSPRGTHTGELF

j_gene: TRBJ2-5
v_gene: TRBV7-6
abundance: -
CDR3aa: ASSLAPLGDRGPQY

j_gene: TRBJ1-2
v_gene: TRBV2
abundance: -
CDR3aa: ASSVGGANYGYT

j_gene: TRBJ2-5
v_gene: TRBV6-5
abundance: -
CDR3aa: ASSDQEETQY

j_gene: TRBJ1-5
v_gene: TRBV12-3/TRBV12-4
abundance: -
CDR3aa: ASSLSRGPQH

j_gene: TRBJ1-1
v_gene: TRBV19
abundance: few
CDR3aa: ASSITGGEAF

j_gene: TRBJ2-2
v_gene: TRBV24-1
abundance: many
CDR3aa: ATSDWTNTGELF

j_gene: TRBJ1-4
v_gene: TRBV11-2
abundance: -
CDR3aa: ASSKTATNEKLF

j_gene: TRBJ1-6
v_gene: TRBV9
abundance: once
CDR3aa: ASSERPGAPPLH

j_gene: TRBJ1-1
v_gene: TRBV29-1
abundance: -
CDR3aa: SAAGGLGNTEAF

j_gene: TRBJ2-5
v_gene: TRBV2
abundance: few
CDR3aa: ASSGQGKETQY

j_gene: TRBJ1-3
v_gene: TRBV29-1
abundance: -
CDR3aa: SVAGGHTIY

j_gene: TRBJ2-7
v_gene: TRBV7-8
abundance: -
CDR3aa: ASSVTRQGLYEQY

j_gene: TRBJ1-1
v_gene: TRBV7-6
abundance: few
CDR3aa: ASRPGQGRTEAF

j_gene: TRBJ2-5
v_gene: TRBV24-1
abundance: many
CDR3aa: ATSDTGGRETQY

j_gene: TRBJ1-5
v_gene: TRBV20-1
abundance: few
CDR3aa: SASSVGGGQPQH

j_gene: TRBJ2-7
v_gene: TRBV7-9
abundance: few
CDR3aa: ASSLGGGVVAYEQY

j_gene: TRBJ2-7
v_gene: TRBV7-2
abundance: -
CDR3aa: ASSIRARGYEQY

j_gene: TRBJ2-6
v_gene: TRBV19
abundance: -
CDR3aa: ASRDRVNVLT

j_gene: TRBJ1-1
v_gene: TRBV19
abundance: -
CDR3aa: ASSIDHDLAEAF

j_gene: TRBJ1-1
v_gene: TRBV25-1
abundance: many
CDR3aa: ASSSWTETNTEAF

j_gene: TRBJ2-5
v_gene: TRBV7-3
abundance: -
CDR3aa: ASSFNRGTKETQY

j_gene: TRBJ1-1
v_gene: TRBV5-1
abundance: many
CDR3aa: ASSLGGNTEAF

j_gene: TRBJ1-2
v_gene: TRBV5-1
abundance: -
CDR3aa: ASTGGQSGGYT

j_gene: TRBJ2-7
v_gene: TRBV7-6
abundance: once
CDR3aa: ASSLRSGQGGLRDEQY

j_gene: TRBJ2-7
v_gene: TRBV15
abundance: -
CDR3aa: ATSRGSVPY

j_gene: TRBJ2-5
v_gene: TRBV16
abundance: few
CDR3aa: ASSQSSQETQY

j_gene: TRBJ2-7
v_gene: TRBV29-1
abundance: many
CDR3aa: SVDGGRTSYEQY

j_gene: TRBJ2-7
v_gene: TRBV7-9
abundance: -
CDR3aa: ASSDQGAGGYEQY

j_gene: TRBJ2-7
v_gene: TRBV7-9
abundance: -
CDR3aa: ASRLASDYEQY